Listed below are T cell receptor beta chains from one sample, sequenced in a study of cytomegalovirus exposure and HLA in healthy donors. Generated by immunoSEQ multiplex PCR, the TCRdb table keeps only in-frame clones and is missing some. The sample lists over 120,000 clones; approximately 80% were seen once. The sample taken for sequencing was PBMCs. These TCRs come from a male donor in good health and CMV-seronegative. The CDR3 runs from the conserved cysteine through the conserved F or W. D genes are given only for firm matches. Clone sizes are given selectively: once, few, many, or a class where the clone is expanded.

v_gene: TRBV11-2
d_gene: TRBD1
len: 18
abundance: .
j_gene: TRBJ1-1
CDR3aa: CASSLTGQGELMNTEAFF
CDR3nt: TGTGCCAGCAGCTTAACTGGACAGGGTGAACTAATGAACACTGAAGCTTTCTTT

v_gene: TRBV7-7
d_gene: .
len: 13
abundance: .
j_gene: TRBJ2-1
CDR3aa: CASSLAGDRQQFF
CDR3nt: TGTGCTAGCAGCTTAGCGGGGGACAGGCAGCAGTTCTTC

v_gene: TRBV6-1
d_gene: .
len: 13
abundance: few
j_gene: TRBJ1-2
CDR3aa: CASSQTGGDGYTF
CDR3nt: TGTGCCAGCAGCCAGACGGGGGGCGATGGCTACACCTTC

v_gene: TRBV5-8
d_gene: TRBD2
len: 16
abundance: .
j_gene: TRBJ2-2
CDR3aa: CASSLASGSLVGELFF
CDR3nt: TGTGCCAGCAGCCTCGCTAGCGGGAGTCTTGTCGGGGAGCTGTTTTTT

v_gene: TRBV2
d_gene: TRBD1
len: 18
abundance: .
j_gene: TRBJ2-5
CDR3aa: CASKEWKTGQGGQETQYF
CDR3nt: TGTGCCAGCAAAGAATGGAAGACGGGACAGGGAGGCCAAGAGACCCAGTACTTC

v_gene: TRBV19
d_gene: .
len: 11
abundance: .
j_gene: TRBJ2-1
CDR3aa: CASSNFLEQFF
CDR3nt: TGTGCCAGTAGTAATTTTCTAGAGCAGTTCTTC

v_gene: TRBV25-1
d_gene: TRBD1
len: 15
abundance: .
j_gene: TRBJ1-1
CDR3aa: CASSESGGLLTEAFF
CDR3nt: TGTGCCAGCAGTGAATCAGGGGGGCTTTTGACTGAAGCTTTCTTT

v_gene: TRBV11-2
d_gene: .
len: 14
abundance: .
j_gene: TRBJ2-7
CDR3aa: CASSLGSRSDEQYF
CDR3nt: TGTGCCAGCAGCCTTGGTTCTAGATCGGATGAGCAGTACTTC

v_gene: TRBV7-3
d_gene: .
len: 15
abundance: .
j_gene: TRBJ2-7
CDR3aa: CASSLIGGTTSEQYF
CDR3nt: TGTGCCAGCAGCTTAATAGGGGGGACTACTAGCGAGCAGTACTTC

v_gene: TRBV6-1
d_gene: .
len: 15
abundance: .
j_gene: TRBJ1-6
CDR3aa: CASSESDRINSPLHF
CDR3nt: TGTGCCAGCAGTGAAAGTGACAGGATAAATTCACCCCTCCACTTT

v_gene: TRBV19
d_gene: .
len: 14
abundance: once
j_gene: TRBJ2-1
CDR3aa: CASSPSDSYNEQFF
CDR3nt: TGTGCCAGTAGTCCCTCCGACAGTTACAATGAGCAGTTCTTC

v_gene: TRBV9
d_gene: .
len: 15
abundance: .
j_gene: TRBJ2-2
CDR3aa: CASSPIQENTRELFF
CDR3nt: TGTGCCAGCAGCCCCATACAGGAGAACACCAGGGAGCTGTTTTTT

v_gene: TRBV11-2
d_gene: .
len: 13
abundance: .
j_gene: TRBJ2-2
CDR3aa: CASSLESSGELFF
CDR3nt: TGTGCCAGCAGCTTAGAGTCTAGCGGGGAGCTGTTTTTT

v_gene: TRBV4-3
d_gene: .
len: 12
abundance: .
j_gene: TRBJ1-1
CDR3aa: CASSLGGGEAFF
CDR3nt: TGCGCCAGCAGCCTCGGGGGGGGAGAAGCTTTCTTT

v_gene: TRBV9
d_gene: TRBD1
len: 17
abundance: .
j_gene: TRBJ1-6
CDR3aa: CASSVAGSTGANSPLHF
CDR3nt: TGTGCCAGCAGCGTAGCCGGTTCAACAGGGGCTAATTCACCCCTCCACTTT

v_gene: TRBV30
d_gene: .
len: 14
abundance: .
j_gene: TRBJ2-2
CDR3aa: CAWSHRGSAGELFF
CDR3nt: TGTGCCTGGAGCCATAGGGGGTCAGCCGGGGAGCTGTTTTTT

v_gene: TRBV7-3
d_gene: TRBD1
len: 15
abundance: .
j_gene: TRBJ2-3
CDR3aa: CASSLWTGGTDTQYF
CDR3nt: TGTGCCAGCAGCTTGTGGACAGGGGGCACAGATACGCAGTATTTT

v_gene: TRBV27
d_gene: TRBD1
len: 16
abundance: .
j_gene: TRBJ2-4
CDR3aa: CASSSRGPQWENIQYF
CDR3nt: TGTGCCAGCAGTTCCAGGGGGCCCCAGTGGGAAAACATTCAGTACTTC

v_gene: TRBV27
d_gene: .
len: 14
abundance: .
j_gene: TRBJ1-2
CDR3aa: CASTRGGGDYGYTF
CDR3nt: TGTGCCAGCACCCGGGGAGGTGGAGACTATGGCTACACCTTC

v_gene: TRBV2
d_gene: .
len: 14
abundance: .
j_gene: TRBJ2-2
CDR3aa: CASSEARVTGELFF
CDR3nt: TGTGCCAGCAGTGAAGCCAGGGTCACCGGGGAGCTGTTTTTT

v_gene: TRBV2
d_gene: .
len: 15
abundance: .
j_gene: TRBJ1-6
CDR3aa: CASSPDHRSNSPLHF
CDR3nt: TGTGCCAGCAGCCCAGATCACAGAAGTAATTCACCCCTCCACTTT

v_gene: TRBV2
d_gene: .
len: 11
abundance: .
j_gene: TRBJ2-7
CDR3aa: CANSLKNEQYF
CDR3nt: TGTGCCAACTCGCTCAAAAACGAGCAGTACTTC

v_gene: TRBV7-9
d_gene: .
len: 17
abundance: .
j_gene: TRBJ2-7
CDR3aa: CASSSPPTGDDSYEQYF
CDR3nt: TGTGCCAGCAGCTCCCCGCCCACAGGCGACGACTCCTACGAGCAGTACTTC

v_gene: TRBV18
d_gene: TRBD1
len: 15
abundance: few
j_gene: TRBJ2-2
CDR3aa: CASSPGQTNTGELFF
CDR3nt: TGTGCCAGCTCACCGGGACAGACGAACACCGGGGAGCTGTTTTTT

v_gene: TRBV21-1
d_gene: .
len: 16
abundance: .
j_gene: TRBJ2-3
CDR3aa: CASSLGGGGMTDTQYF
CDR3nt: TGTGCCAGCAGCCTTGGGGGCGGGGGGATGACAGATACGCAGTATTTT

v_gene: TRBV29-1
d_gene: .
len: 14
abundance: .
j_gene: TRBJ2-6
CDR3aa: CSVTEGSGANVLTF
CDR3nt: TGCAGCGTGACCGAGGGCTCTGGGGCCAACGTCCTGACTTTC

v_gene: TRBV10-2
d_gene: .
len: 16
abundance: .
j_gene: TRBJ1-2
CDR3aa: CASSGNWAGTNYGYTF
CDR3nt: TGCGCCAGCAGTGGAAATTGGGCAGGGACTAACTATGGCTACACCTTC

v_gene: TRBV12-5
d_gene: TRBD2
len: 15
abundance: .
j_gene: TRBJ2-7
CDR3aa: CASGLIAGGSYEQYF
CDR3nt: TGTGCTAGTGGTTTGATAGCGGGTGGCTCCTACGAGCAGTACTTC

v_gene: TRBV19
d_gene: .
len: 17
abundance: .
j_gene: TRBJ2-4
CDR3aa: CASSITRQELAKNSQYF
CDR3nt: TGTGCCAGTAGTATAACCCGACAGGAGCTAGCCAAAAACAGTCAGTACTTC

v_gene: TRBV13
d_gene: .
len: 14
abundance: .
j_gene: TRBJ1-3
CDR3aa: CASSFQGSGNTIYF
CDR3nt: TGTGCCAGCAGCTTCCAGGGATCTGGAAACACCATATATTTT

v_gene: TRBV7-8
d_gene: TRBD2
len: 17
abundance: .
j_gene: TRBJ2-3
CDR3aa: CASSLELGLASTDTQYF
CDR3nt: TGTGCCAGCAGCTTAGAGTTAGGACTAGCGAGCACAGATACGCAGTATTTT

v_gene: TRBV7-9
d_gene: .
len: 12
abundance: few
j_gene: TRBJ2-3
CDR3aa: CASSPLSDTQYF
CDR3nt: TGTGCCAGCAGCCCCTTATCAGATACGCAGTATTTT

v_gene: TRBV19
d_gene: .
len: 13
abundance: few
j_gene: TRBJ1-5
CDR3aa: CASSISGNQPQHF
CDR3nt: TGTGCCAGTAGTATATCGGGCAATCAGCCCCAGCATTTT

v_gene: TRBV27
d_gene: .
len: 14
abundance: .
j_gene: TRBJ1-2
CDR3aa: CASSFTDSAYGYTF
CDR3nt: TGTGCCAGCAGTTTCACCGACAGTGCCTATGGCTACACCTTC

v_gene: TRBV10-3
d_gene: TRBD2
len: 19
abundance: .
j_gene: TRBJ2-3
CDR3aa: CAISESSGLAGIGPDTQYF
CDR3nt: TGTGCCATCAGTGAGTCTTCGGGACTAGCGGGAATCGGCCCGGATACGCAGTATTTT

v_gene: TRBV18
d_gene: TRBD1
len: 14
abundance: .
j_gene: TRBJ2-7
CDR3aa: CASSPLQGQGEQYF
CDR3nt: TGTGCCAGCTCACCACTACAAGGACAGGGTGAGCAGTACTTC

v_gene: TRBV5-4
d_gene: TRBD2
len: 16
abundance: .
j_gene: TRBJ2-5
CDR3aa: CASSWSYAGGPETQYF
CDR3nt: TGTGCCAGCAGCTGGTCGTATGCGGGAGGGCCGGAGACCCAGTACTTC

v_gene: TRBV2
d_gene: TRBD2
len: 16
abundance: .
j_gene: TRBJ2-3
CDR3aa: CASTLGTTLKADTQYF
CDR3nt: TGTGCCAGCACCTTAGGGACTACCCTAAAAGCAGATACGCAGTATTTT

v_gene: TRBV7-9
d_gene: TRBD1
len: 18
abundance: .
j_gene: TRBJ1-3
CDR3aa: CASSDYYGQGSSGNTIYF
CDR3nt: TGTGCCAGCAGCGACTACTACGGACAGGGAAGCTCTGGAAACACCATATATTTT

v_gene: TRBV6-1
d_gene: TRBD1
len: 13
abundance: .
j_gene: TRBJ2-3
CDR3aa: CASKTGATDTQYF
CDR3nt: TGTGCCAGCAAAACAGGGGCCACAGATACGCAGTATTTT

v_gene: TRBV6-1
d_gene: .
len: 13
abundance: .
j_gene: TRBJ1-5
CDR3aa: CASSEAERQPQHF
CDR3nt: TGTGCCAGCAGTGAAGCTGAACGGCAGCCCCAGCATTTT

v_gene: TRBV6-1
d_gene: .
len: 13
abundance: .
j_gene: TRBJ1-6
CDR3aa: CASPGMGNSPLHF
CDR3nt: TGTGCCAGTCCCGGGATGGGGAATTCACCCCTCCACTTT

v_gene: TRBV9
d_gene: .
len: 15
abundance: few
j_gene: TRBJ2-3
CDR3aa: CASSPGSLSTDTQYF
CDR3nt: TGTGCCAGCAGCCCGGGGAGTCTTAGCACAGATACGCAGTATTTT

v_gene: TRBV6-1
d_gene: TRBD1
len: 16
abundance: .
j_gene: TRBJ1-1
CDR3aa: CASSGSGQVMNTEAFF
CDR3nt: TGTGCCAGCAGTGGTTCGGGACAGGTGATGAACACTGAAGCTTTCTTT

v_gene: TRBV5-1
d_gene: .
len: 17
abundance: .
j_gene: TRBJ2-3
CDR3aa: CASSSTGDWPSTDTQYF
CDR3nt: TGCGCCAGCAGCTCGACCGGGGACTGGCCTAGCACAGATACGCAGTATTTT

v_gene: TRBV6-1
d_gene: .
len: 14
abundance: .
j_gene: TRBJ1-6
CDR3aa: CASSEVGDNSPLHF
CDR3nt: TGTGCCAGCAGTGAAGTCGGGGATAATTCACCCCTCCACTTT

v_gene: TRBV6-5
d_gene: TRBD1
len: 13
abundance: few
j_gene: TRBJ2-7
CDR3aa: CASRTGGTYEQYF
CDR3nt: TGTGCCAGCAGGACAGGGGGGACCTACGAGCAGTACTTC

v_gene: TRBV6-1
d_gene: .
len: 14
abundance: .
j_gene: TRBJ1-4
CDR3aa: CASSVTGNNEKLFF
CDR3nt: TGTGCCAGCAGTGTGACGGGTAATAATGAAAAACTGTTTTTT

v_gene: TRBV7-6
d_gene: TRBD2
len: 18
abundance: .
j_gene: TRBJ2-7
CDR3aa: CASSPTGGLAGMRAAQYF
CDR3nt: TGTGCCAGCAGCCCAACCGGCGGTCTAGCGGGAATGCGTGCAGCGCAGTACTTC

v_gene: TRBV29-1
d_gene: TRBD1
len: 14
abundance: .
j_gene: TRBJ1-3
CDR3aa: CSVEDRQGAYTIYF
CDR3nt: TGCAGCGTTGAAGATCGTCAGGGGGCCTACACCATATATTTT

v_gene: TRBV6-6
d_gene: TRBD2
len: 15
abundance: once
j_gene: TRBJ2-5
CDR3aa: CASTTSGGARETQYF
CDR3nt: TGTGCCAGCACCACTAGCGGGGGGGCTAGAGAGACCCAGTACTTC

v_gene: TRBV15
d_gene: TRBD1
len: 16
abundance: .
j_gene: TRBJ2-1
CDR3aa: CATSREGQGAYNEQFF
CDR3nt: TGTGCCACCAGCAGAGAGGGGCAGGGGGCCTACAATGAGCAGTTCTTC